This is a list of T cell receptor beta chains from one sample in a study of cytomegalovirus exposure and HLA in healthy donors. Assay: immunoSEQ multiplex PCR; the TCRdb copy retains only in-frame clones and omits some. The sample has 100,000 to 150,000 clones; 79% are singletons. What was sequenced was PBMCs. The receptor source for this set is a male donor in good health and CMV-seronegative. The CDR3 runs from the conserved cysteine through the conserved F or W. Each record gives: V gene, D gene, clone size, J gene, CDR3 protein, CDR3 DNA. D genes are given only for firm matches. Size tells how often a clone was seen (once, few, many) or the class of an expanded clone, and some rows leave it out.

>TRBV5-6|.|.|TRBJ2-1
CASSLGVTSGNEQFF
TGTGCCAGCAGCTTAGGGGTCACGTCGGGCAATGAGCAGTTCTTC
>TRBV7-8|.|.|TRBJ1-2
CASSLPPRSYTF
TGTGCCAGCAGCTTACCTCCTAGGAGCTACACCTTC
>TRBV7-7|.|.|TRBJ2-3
CASSPRVTDTQYF
TGTGCTAGCAGCCCCCGGGTCACAGATACGCAGTATTTT
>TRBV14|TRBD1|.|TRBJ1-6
CASSQNPGQVGSPLHF
TGTGCCAGCAGCCAAAACCCCGGACAGGTGGGGTCACCCCTCCACTTT
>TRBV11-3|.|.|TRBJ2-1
CASSLSSGEYNEQFF
TGTGCCAGCAGCTTAAGTAGTGGGGAGTACAATGAGCAGTTCTTC
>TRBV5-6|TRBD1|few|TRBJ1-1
CASSLDRGNAFF
TGTGCCAGCAGCTTGGACAGGGGGAACGCTTTCTTT
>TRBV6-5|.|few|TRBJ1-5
CASSYSKQGNQPQHF
TGTGCCAGCAGTTACTCGAAACAGGGCAATCAGCCCCAGCATTTT
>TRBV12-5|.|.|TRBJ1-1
CASAERGGNTEAFF
TGTGCTAGTGCCGAGCGGGGGGGGAACACTGAAGCTTTCTTT
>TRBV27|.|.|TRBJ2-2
CASTRSTGWELFF
TGTGCCAGCACCCGGAGTACCGGCTGGGAGCTGTTTTTT
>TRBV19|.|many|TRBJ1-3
CASSAQGTRGNTIYF
TGTGCCAGTAGTGCACAGGGTACGCGAGGAAACACCATATATTTT
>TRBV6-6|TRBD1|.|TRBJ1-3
CASRQQGAAGNTIYF
TGTGCCAGCAGACAACAGGGGGCCGCTGGAAACACCATATATTTT
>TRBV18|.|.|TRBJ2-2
CASSPARMSNTGELFF
TGTGCCAGCTCACCAGCCAGAATGTCGAACACCGGGGAGCTGTTTTTT
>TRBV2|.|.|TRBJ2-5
CASSESSETQYF
TGTGCCAGCAGTGAATCCTCAGAGACCCAGTACTTC
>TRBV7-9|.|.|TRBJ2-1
CASSLSGRAYNEQFF
TGTGCCAGCAGCTTATCCGGCAGGGCATACAATGAGCAGTTCTTC
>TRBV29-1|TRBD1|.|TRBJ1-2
CSVEAQGANYGYTF
TGCAGCGTTGAGGCCCAGGGGGCGAACTATGGCTACACCTTC
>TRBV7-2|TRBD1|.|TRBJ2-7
CASSFQGEYEQYF
TGTGCCAGCAGCTTCCAGGGGGAATACGAGCAGTACTTC
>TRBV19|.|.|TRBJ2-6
CASRGGVSGANVLTF
TGTGCCAGTAGGGGCGGGGTCTCTGGGGCCAACGTCCTGACTTTC
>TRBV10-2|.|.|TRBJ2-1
CASRNRKSSYNEQFF
TGCGCCAGCAGAAACAGGAAAAGCTCCTACAATGAGCAGTTCTTC
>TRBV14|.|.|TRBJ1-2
CASSPLGRGSYGYTF
TGTGCCAGCAGCCCTCTGGGGAGGGGGAGCTATGGCTACACCTTC
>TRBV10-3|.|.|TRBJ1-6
CAISRGNSPLHF
TGTGCCATCAGCAGGGGAAATTCACCCCTCCACTTT
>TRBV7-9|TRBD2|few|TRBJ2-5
CASSPTSGETQYF
TGTGCCAGCAGCCCTACTAGCGGTGAGACCCAGTACTTC
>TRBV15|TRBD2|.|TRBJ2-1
CATSRDRLWSGTYNEQFF
TGTGCCACCAGCAGAGATCGACTTTGGAGCGGGACCTACAATGAGCAGTTCTTC
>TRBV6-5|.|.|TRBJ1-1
CASSYSRRNTEAFF
TGTGCCAGCAGTTACTCCCGTAGGAACACTGAAGCTTTCTTT
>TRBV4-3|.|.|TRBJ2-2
CASSQTTGVGGELFF
TGCGCCAGCAGCCAAACCACGGGGGTGGGCGGGGAGCTGTTTTTT
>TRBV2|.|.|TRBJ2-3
CASTRDSSTDTQYF
TGTGCCAGCACAAGGGACTCCTCCACAGATACGCAGTATTTT
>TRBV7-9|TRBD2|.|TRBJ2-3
CASTPSGGDNTDTQYF
TGTGCCAGCACCCCTAGCGGGGGGGACAACACAGATACGCAGTATTTT
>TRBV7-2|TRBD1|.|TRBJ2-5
CASSLVWDSEETQYF
TGTGCCAGCAGCTTAGTTTGGGACAGCGAAGAGACCCAGTACTTC
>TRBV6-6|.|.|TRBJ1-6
CASSYGSGFDSPLHF
TGTGCCAGCAGTTACGGGTCAGGGTTCGATTCACCCCTCCACTTT
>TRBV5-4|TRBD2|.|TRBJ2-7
CASSLAGERGLYEQYF
TGTGCCAGCAGCTTGGCCGGGGAGCGGGGGCTCTACGAGCAGTACTTC
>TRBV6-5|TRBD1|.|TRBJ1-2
CASLPGQLEDGYTF
TGTGCCAGCCTTCCGGGACAGTTAGAGGATGGCTACACCTTC
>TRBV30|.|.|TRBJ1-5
CAWSRQGNQPQHF
TGTGCCTGGTCGAGACAGGGCAATCAGCCCCAGCATTTT
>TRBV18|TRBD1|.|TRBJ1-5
CASSPRPGGEQPQHF
TGTGCCAGCTCACCACGCCCAGGGGGCGAACAGCCCCAGCATTTT
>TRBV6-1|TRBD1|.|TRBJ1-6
CASSGQGANSPLHF
TGTGCCAGCAGTGGACAGGGGGCAAATTCACCCCTCCACTTT
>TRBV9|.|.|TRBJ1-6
CASSVRGENSPLHF
TGTGCCAGCAGCGTAAGGGGTGAGAATTCACCCCTCCACTTT
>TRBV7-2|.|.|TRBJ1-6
CASSLQGNSPLHF
TGTGCCAGCAGCTTACAGGGTAATTCACCCCTCCACTTT
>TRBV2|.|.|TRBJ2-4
CASSEGAAHRYF
TGTGCCAGCAGTGAAGGGGCCGCCCATCGGTACTTC
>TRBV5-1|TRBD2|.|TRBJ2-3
CASETSGGTDTQYF
TGCGCCAGCGAGACTAGCGGGGGGACAGATACGCAGTATTTT
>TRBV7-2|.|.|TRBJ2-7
CASSPRTVSYEQYF
TGTGCCAGCAGCCCCCGGACAGTTTCCTACGAGCAGTACTTC
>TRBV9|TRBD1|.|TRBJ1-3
CASSVGTGVSGNTIYF
TGTGCCAGCAGCGTAGGGACAGGCGTTTCTGGAAACACCATATATTTT
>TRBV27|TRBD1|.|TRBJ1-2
CASRGTGRDYGYTF
TGTGCCAGCAGGGGGACAGGCCGGGACTATGGCTACACCTTC
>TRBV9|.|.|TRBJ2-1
CASSVATGRGVHSEQFF
TGTGCCAGCAGCGTAGCTACGGGGAGGGGGGTTCACAGTGAGCAGTTCTTC
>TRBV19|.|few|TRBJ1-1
CASSGRSEGQTEAFF
TGTGCCAGTAGTGGAAGAAGCGAAGGACAGACTGAAGCTTTCTTT
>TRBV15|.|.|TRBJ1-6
CATSRVNRDNSPLHF
TGTGCCACCAGCAGAGTGAACAGGGATAATTCACCCCTCCACTTT
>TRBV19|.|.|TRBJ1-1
CASSSGLYQRGNEAFF
TGTGCCAGTAGTTCGGGACTATACCAAAGGGGTAATGAAGCTTTCTTT
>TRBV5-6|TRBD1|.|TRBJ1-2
CASSPQGARGYTF
TGTGCCAGCAGCCCACAGGGGGCGCGGGGCTACACCTTC
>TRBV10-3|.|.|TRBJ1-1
CAMGREGPAEAFF
TGTGCCATGGGCAGGGAGGGACCTGCTGAAGCTTTCTTT